A single count supports the clone carrying this T cell receptor (beta chain). Its antigen is unidentified. A read error may explain this, as a much larger clone is one base away. Trimming removed 5 bases from V and 0 bases from J, with 22 bases in between. The CDR3 extends over 19 amino acids. In germline, CDR1 is LNHDA, CDR2 SQIVND (reference sequence). This sample was taken from a study of T cell repertoires in cytomegalovirus infection. Study context: Public TCR beta signatures indicated both CMV infection and matching HLA type.

TCRdb independently ran MiXCR on the reads; one entry per CDR3 protein. This table has 200,000 or so distinct CDR3 sequences, 28% appearing once. Notes on the study in general: Totalled public TCR beta family frequency picked out people who carried CMV plus the relevant HLA. HLA-C-restricted CMV-specific TCR beta clonotypes prevailed in the ex vivo response.

The gene calls are TRBV19 and TRBJ1-4; D is ambiguous. The sequencing sample was made of PBMCs. This TCR came from a human donor in good health (CMV status not recorded). Some clones in this sample may be carry-over from other donors' samples. The CDR3 loop reads CASSHAPGWLTATNEKLFF. DNA of the CDR3: TGTGCCAGTAGTCACGCCCCGGGATGGTTGACCGCAACTAATGAAAAACTGTTTTTT.